What follows are 9 T cell receptor beta chains derived from one specimen sequenced in a study of PD-L1 blockade in urothelial cancer. Sequencing was performed with immunoSEQ multiplex PCR; in TCRdb, only in-frame clones are kept and a portion is missing. The sample records 90,000 to 100,000 clones, around 90% being singletons. Documented time point: pretreatment peripheral blood. The sequenced sample was PBMCs, obtained around atezolizumab (anti-PD-L1) treatment. The origin of the receptors is a man aged 60 to 75 with urothelial cancer.

CDR3 amino acids: CASSLEGLAGDTQYF. CDR3 DNA sequence: TGCGCCAGCAGCTTGGAGGGACTAGCGGGGGATACGCAGTATTTT. The V gene is TRBV5-1, the J gene TRBJ2-3; 13 nucleotides agree with TRBD2. The length of the CDR3 is 15 residues. Per the germline V gene, CDR1 is SGHRS and CDR2 is YFSETQ. The ends lost 0 bases at V and 6 bases at J; junction bases unmatched: 1.

V is TRBV7-2 and J is TRBJ2-5; 15 bases agree with TRBD2. J was trimmed by 5 bases and V by 4 bases; bases with no gene match: 5. In germline, CDR1 is SGHTA, CDR2 FQGNSA. The CDR3 totals 16 residues. The CDR3 coding sequence is TGTGCCAGCAGCTCCCGGACTAGCGGGGGGGCTGAGACCCAGTACTTC. Translation: CASSSRTSGGAETQYF.

The rearrangement links TRBV10-1 to TRBJ1-1, with 10 bases that match TRBD1. The CDR3 runs to 15 residues. Trimming at V came to 4 bases and at J to 2 bases, leaving 4 bases not matched to a gene. Germline loops: CDR1 WNHNN, CDR2 SYGVQD (reference sequence). Here the CDR3 reads CASSGGTGANTEAFF. The CDR3 DNA follows: TGCGCCAGCAGTGGAGGGACAGGGGCTAACACTGAAGCTTTCTTT.

This clone was observed once. The CDR3 DNA is TGTGCCATCAGTCATCCGGACAGGGCTGCCCAGTACTTC. Translated: CAISHPDRAAQYF. This chain uses TRBV10-3 with TRBJ2-7, with TRBD1 identical over 8 bases. The CDR3 has 13 residues. The V gene's germline CDR1 is ENHRY and CDR2 SYGVKD. The V segment lost 5 bases and the J segment 10 bases; nucleotides outside the gene matches: 10.

This clone was detected only once. The gene calls are TRBV5-1 and TRBJ1-1, with TRBD1 as a possible D gene (5 bases). Trimming removed 4 bases at V and 1 base at J, with 11 bases between. This CDR3 has 14 residues. Germline assignment: CDR1 SGHRS and CDR2 YFSETQ. The CDR3 protein is CASSVTVRNTEAFF. In DNA, the CDR3 is TGCGCCAGCAGCGTGACAGTAAGGAACACTGAAGCTTTCTTT.

V usage is TRBV5-6 and J usage is TRBJ1-3; no definite D call. The CDR3 contains 14 residues. Germline loops: CDR1 SGHDT, CDR2 YYEEEE. Trimming pared 1 base from V and 4 bases from J, leaving 9 bases between. CDR3 residues: CASSLRGAGNTIYF. The CDR3 DNA reads TGTGCCAGCAGCTTGCGGGGTGCCGGAAACACCATATATTTT.

The count of this clone is one. V and J are TRBV11-2 and TRBJ2-5, with 7 positions matching TRBD1. The CDR3 runs 16 residues. J lost 7 bases, V lost 5 bases, and 16 bases had no gene match. CDR1 is SGHAT, CDR2 FQNNGV, per germline. CDR3 sequence reads: CASSTKGANPPGTQYF. The CDR3 coding sequence is TGTGCCAGCAGCACAAAGGGGGCTAATCCCCCCGGGACCCAGTACTTC.

This chain connects TRBV28 to TRBJ1-5, with TRBD1 matching 11 bases. This CDR3 comprises 16 residues. The germline V gene encodes CDR1 MDHEN and CDR2 SYDVKM. Germline trimming cut 7 bases from V and 11 bases from J; bases unmatched to any gene: 16. The CDR3 DNA reads as TGTGCCAGCATTACAAGAAGGACAGGGGGCACCATGTCCCAGCATTTT. Its translation is CASITRRTGGTMSQHF.

The chain is built from TRBV6-6 and TRBJ2-7; the D gene is possibly TRBD2 (5 bases). V dropped 6 bases and J dropped 7 bases, with 16 bases sitting between them. There are 13 residues in the CDR3. CDR1 is MNHNY and CDR2 is SVGAGI in the germline V gene (reference sequence). The chain's CDR3 is CASSTIDAGEQYF. CDR3 bases: TGTGCCAGCAGCACGATCGATGCGGGTGAGCAGTACTTC.